Shown below are 24 T cell receptor beta chains from a single sample sequenced in a study of shared clonotypes between healthy human individuals. Some clones are missing from TCRdb's copy, which holds only in-frame ones; the method was immunoSEQ multiplex PCR. The repertoire has 550,000 to 850,000 clones, over 55% of them found once; the top ten carry under 2%. The sample comprised memory CD4+ T cells sorted from blood. This sample's subset: CD45RA-negative fraction. All receptors derive from a woman in her thirties in good health.

The chain employs TRBV19 and TRBJ1-5, with D maybe TRBD1 (6 bases). This CDR3 contains 16 residues. Germline V CDR1 and CDR2: LNHDA, SQIVND (reference sequence). V was cut by 5 bases and J by 7 bases, with 21 bases left in between. CDR3 bases: TGTGCCAGTAGTTCAGCAGACAGGCGGTATGTGCAGCCCCAGCATTTT. Translated, it gives CASSSADRRYVQPQHF.

This chain joins TRBV27 and TRBJ2-3; D remains unclear. Germline assignment: CDR1 MNHEY and CDR2 SMNVEV (reference sequence). V lost 8 bases and J 4 bases, leaving 16 bases between the germline ends. The CDR3 length is 14 residues. The CDR3 DNA reads as TGTGCCAGCGGGTGGCTAAGGGCGGCAGATACGCAGTATTTT. It codes for CASGWLRAADTQYF.

CDR3 loop: CASSQGLGGAKNIQYF. The CDR3 nucleotides read TGTGCCAGCAGCCAAGGTCTAGGGGGGGCCAAAAACATTCAGTACTTC. The chain joins TRBV4-2 to TRBJ2-4, with D tentatively TRBD1 or TRBD2 (6 bases each). V lost 1 base and J 1 base, leaving 11 bases between the germline ends. The CDR3 has 16 residues. Per the germline V gene, CDR1 is LGHNA and CDR2 is YNFKEQ.

V is TRBV19 and J is TRBJ2-2; 13 nucleotides align to TRBD2. CDR3 length equals 18 residues. Germline trimming cut 4 bases from V and 3 bases from J; bases unmatched to any gene: 8. CDR1 is LNHDA, CDR2 SQIVND, per germline (reference sequence). The CDR3 coding sequence is TGTGCCAGTAGTACTCGACTAGCGGGAGGTCAATACACCGGGGAGCTGTTTTTT. This sequence encodes CASSTRLAGGQYTGELFF.

J is TRBJ2-1 and V is TRBV27, with 9 bases identical to TRBD2. Germline V gene sequence: CDR1 MNHEY, CDR2 SMNVEV (reference sequence). This CDR3 has 13 amino acids. V lost 4 bases and J lost 8; bases outside the gene matches: 3. CDR3 bases: TGTGCCAGCAGTTCGGGACTAGCCGATGAGCAGTTCTTC. Residues: CASSSGLADEQFF.

The CDR3 loop reads CASSLRGPGLAGVVGANVLTF. As DNA, the CDR3 is TGTGCCAGCAGTTTACGGGGGCCGGGACTAGCGGGAGTCGTTGGGGCCAACGTCCTGACTTTC. This chain links TRBV27 with TRBJ2-6, with TRBD2 identical over 14 bases. J gave up 3 bases and V 2 bases, and 12 bases lay outside the gene matches. CDR3 length: 21 residues. Germline V gene lookup returns CDR1 MNHEY and CDR2 SMNVEV (reference sequence).

The genes are TRBV5-1 and TRBJ1-4; possible D gene TRBD1, 5 bases. The CDR3 runs 14 residues. Between the trimmed V and J ends, which lost 5 bases and 3 bases, there was a span of 11 bases. Germline V lookup: CDR1 SGHRS, CDR2 YFSETQ. DNA for the CDR3: TGCGCCAGCAGGACCCGGGGGGCTAATGAAAAACTGTTTTTT. Its protein is CASRTRGANEKLFF.

The chain carries TRBV5-6 and TRBJ2-1; 9 bases match TRBD2. The trim removed 5 bases at V and 0 bases at J, leaving 15 bases unmatched. Germline CDR1 is SGHDT and CDR2 is YYEEEE. The CDR3 consists of 19 residues. The DNA of the CDR3 is TGTGCCAGCAGTTACAAGCTCCTAGCGGGATTAAGCTCCTACAATGAGCAGTTCTTC. As protein: CASSYKLLAGLSSYNEQFF.

The chain uses TRBV2 and TRBJ2-7, with D perhaps matching TRBD2 (6 bases). Per the germline V gene, CDR1 is SNHLY and CDR2 is FYNNEI. The V gene lost 0 bases and the J gene lost 0 bases, with 15 bases spanning the gap. The CDR3 runs to 17 residues. Here the CDR3 DNA reads TGTGCCAGCAGTGAAGCATCGAAGCGGGCGAGCTCCTACGAGCAGTACTTC. Amino acids: CASSEASKRASSYEQYF.

This rearrangement joins TRBV28 to TRBJ2-7; the D gene is possibly TRBD1 (6 bases). The ends were cut back, 5 bases at V and 7 bases at J, with 18 bases in the middle. This CDR3 has 14 residues. In germline, CDR1 is MDHEN, CDR2 SYDVKM. The CDR3 here is CASSPGQPPWEQYF. CDR3 DNA sequence: TGTGCCAGCAGTCCCGGACAGCCCCCCTGGGAGCAGTACTTC. Based on the CDR3 plus reference TRBV28 and TRBJ2-7, the full variable domain is DVKVTQSSRYLVKRTGEKVFLECVQDMDHENMFWYRQDPGLGLRLIYFSYDVKMKEKGDIPEGYSVSREKKERFSLILESASTNQTSMYLCASSPGQPPWEQYFGPGTRLTVT.

The chain recombines TRBV11-2 with TRBJ1-3; D call uncertain. The CDR3 sequence is 15 residues long. The germline V gene has CDR1 SGHAT and CDR2 FQNNGV. With 5 bases removed from V and 4 bases from J, the gap between germline ends came to 15 bases. This CDR3 is CASSRVWGVGNTIYF. The CDR3 DNA is TGTGCCAGCAGCCGTGTGTGGGGAGTCGGAAACACCATATATTTT. The complete variable domain, with remaining parts taken from reference TRBV11-2 and TRBJ1-3, reads EAGVAQSPRYKIIEKRQSVAFWCNPISGHATLYWYQQILGQGPKLLIQFQNNGVVDDSQLPKDRFSAERLKGVDSTLKIQPAKLEDSAVYLCASSRVWGVGNTIYFGEGSWLTVV.

In DNA, the CDR3 is TGTGCCAGCAGTACGTCTAGCGGGGCCCCCCGTGAGCAGTTCTTC. Its protein product is CASSTSSGAPREQFF. The gene calls are TRBV28 and TRBJ2-1; 9 nucleotides match TRBD2. The ends lost 5 bases at V and 9 bases at J; junction bases unmatched: 11. CDR3 length: 15 amino acids. Germline CDR1 MDHEN, CDR2 SYDVKM.

The gene calls are TRBV7-8 and TRBJ1-2; D remains ambiguous. V was pared by 6 bases and J by 6 bases, with 14 bases between. Germline assignment: CDR1 SGHVS and CDR2 FQNEAQ. This CDR3 has 13 amino acids. DNA for the CDR3: TGTGCCAGCAGTCTCACTGGACCGAATGGCTACACCTTC. Residues: CASSLTGPNGYTF.

The rearrangement uses TRBV5-1 and TRBJ2-1, with D perhaps TRBD2 (6 bases). The V and J ends lost 2 bases and 6 bases respectively, with 12 bases between them. Germline lookup yields CDR1 SGHRS and CDR2 YFSETQ. The CDR3 consists of 14 residues. The CDR3 bases are TGCGCCAGCAGCTTTGTGGCGGGACTCAATGAGCAGTTCTTC. It specifies CASSFVAGLNEQFF.

The rearrangement joins TRBV7-8 to TRBJ1-2; D perhaps matches TRBD1 (6 bases). This CDR3 is 14 amino acids long. V lost 6 bases and J lost 6, with 17 bases in between. Per the germline V gene, CDR1 is SGHVS and CDR2 is FQNEAQ. CDR3 protein: CASSPVQGLDGYTF. The CDR3 coding sequence is TGTGCCAGCAGTCCAGTACAGGGACTCGATGGCTACACCTTC.

The chain is built from TRBV6-5 and TRBJ2-4, with a weak D call TRBD1 (6 bases). Germline loops: CDR1 MNHEY, CDR2 SVGAGI. This CDR3 spans 16 amino acids. V lost 0 bases to trimming and J lost 1 base, with 10 bases between them. This chain's CDR3 is CASSYSNQGAKNIQYF. As DNA, the CDR3 is TGTGCCAGCAGTTACTCGAACCAGGGGGCCAAAAACATTCAGTACTTC.

The V call is TRBV4-2, the J call TRBJ2-3, with TRBD1 matching 8 bases. The ends lost 2 bases at V and 7 bases at J; junction bases unmatched: 11. The CDR3 runs 16 residues. The germline V gene encodes CDR1 LGHNA and CDR2 YNFKEQ. CDR3 in amino acids: CASSQPGDRGSNTQYF. The CDR3 DNA reads TGTGCCAGCAGCCAACCGGGTGACAGGGGATCAAATACGCAGTATTTT.

This clone was seen many times. The genes are TRBV14 and TRBJ1-1; unclear D gene. Germline CDR1 is SGHDN and CDR2 is FVKESK. There are 13 residues in the CDR3. V lost 4 bases and J lost 1, with 7 bases in between. CDR3 region: CASSPRQNTEAFF. CDR3 in DNA: TGTGCCAGCAGCCCGAGACAGAACACTGAAGCTTTCTTT. The full variable domain, rest sourced from reference TRBV14 and TRBJ1-1, is EAGVTQFPSHSVIEKGQTVTLRCDPISGHDNLYWYRRVMGKEIKFLLHFVKESKQDESGMPNNRFLAERTGGTYSTLKVQPAELEDSGVYFCASSPRQNTEAFFGQGTRLTVV.

The table lists this clone with a count of one. A junction boundary mismatches the germline segment, possibly from a read error. V and J are TRBV18 and TRBJ2-7, with D possibly matching TRBD1 (5 bases). Germline CDR1 KGHSH, CDR2 LQKENI. This CDR3 is 13 amino acids long. The CDR3 is CASSSPTDREQYF. The CDR3, as DNA: TGTGCCAGCTCATCACCGACAGACCGGGAGCAGTACTTC.

J is TRBJ1-5 and V is TRBV5-4; TRBD1 might be the D (6 bases). Deletions cut 4 bases from V and 5 bases from J, with 16 bases between. Germline V gene lookup returns CDR1 SGHNT and CDR2 YYREEE (reference sequence). The length of the CDR3 is 15 residues. This CDR3 reads CASSQGAQGDQPQHF. DNA of the CDR3: TGTGCCAGCAGCCAAGGGGCACAGGGTGATCAGCCCCAGCATTTT.

The genes are TRBV19 and TRBJ1-4; 7 bases are a match to TRBD1. Trimming at V came to 6 bases and at J to 7 bases, leaving 8 bases not matched to a gene. The CDR3 runs to 14 residues. Germline V lookup: CDR1 LNHDA, CDR2 SQIVND (reference sequence). The CDR3 is CASSTGAAGEKLFF. The CDR3 DNA is TGTGCCAGTAGCACAGGGGCCGCGGGTGAAAAACTGTTTTTT. The full variable domain, with the rest looked up from reference TRBV19 and TRBJ1-4, is DGGITQSPKYLFRKEGQNVTLSCEQNLNHDAMYWYRQDPGQGLRLIYYSQIVNDFQKGDIAEGYSVSREKKESFPLTVTSAQKNPTAFYLCASSTGAAGEKLFFGSGTQLSVL.

This clone has just one count. The chain joins TRBV6-6 to TRBJ2-3, with D unresolved. This CDR3 is built from 14 residues. Trimming removed 5 bases at V and 1 base at J, with 10 bases between. CDR1 is MNHNY and CDR2 is SVGAGI in the germline V gene (reference sequence). CDR3 in amino acids: CASSLLSGTDTQYF. The DNA of the CDR3 is TGTGCCAGCAGTCTCCTTTCCGGCACAGATACGCAGTATTTT.

This chain links TRBV7-8 with TRBJ2-7; weak D call: TRBD2 (6 bases). This CDR3 is built from 15 residues. V gave up 1 base and J gave up 3 bases, with 13 bases separating them. The germline gives CDR1 SGHVS, CDR2 FQNEAQ. The DNA for the CDR3 is TGTGCCAGCAGCTTAGGGTTGGGTAGCGGCTACGAGCAGTACTTC. Protein sequence: CASSLGLGSGYEQYF. Full variable domain (missing parts from reference TRBV7-8 and TRBJ2-7): GAGVSQSPRYKVAKRGQDVALRCDPISGHVSLFWYQQALGQGPEFLTYFQNEAQLDKSGLPSDRFFAERPEGSVSTLKIQRTQQEDSAVYLCASSLGLGSGYEQYFGPGTRLTVT.

J is TRBJ2-3 and V is TRBV25-1; TRBD2 is a possible D gene (6 bases). V lost 2 bases and J 2 bases, leaving 11 bases between the germline ends. Germline V gives CDR1 MGHDK, CDR2 SYGVNS. The CDR3 totals 15 residues. The chain's CDR3 is CASSENSGYTDTQYF. Written as DNA, the CDR3 is TGTGCCAGCAGTGAAAATAGCGGATACACAGATACGCAGTATTTT.